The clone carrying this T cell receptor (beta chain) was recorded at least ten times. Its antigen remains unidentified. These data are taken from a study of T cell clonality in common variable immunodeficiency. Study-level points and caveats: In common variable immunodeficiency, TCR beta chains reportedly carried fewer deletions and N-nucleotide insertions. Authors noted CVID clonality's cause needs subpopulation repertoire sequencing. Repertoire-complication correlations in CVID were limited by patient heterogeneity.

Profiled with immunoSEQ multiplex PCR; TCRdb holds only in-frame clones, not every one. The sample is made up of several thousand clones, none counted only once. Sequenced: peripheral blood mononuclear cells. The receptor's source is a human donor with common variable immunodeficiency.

This CDR3 is CSARDEGGVETQYF. Partial CDR3 DNA: TGCAGTGCTAGAGATGAGGGAGGGGTCGAGACC. This chain joins TRBV20-1 and TRBJ2-5; TRBD2 matches at 7 bases. The read falls 3 residues short of the CDR3 end, and the missing part is taken from the germline J gene. After removal of 0 bases from V and 5 bases from J, the junction contained 6 bases not matched to a gene. The CDR3 is 14 amino acids. CDR1 and CDR2 (germline): DFQATT, SNEGSKA (reference sequence).